Shown below are 20 T cell receptor beta chains from a single sample sequenced in a study of CD8 T cells in ankylosing spondylitis. Via MiXCR, TCRdb re-called the 5' RACE reads, giving one row per CDR3 protein. The table has 250,000 to 300,000 distinct CDR3 sequences, around 19% seen once. Sequenced material: blood, either unsorted or a sorted T cell fraction (not recorded which). These receptors were taken from a male donor with ankylosing spondylitis or in good health (not recorded which).

The V and J genes are TRBV12-3 or TRBV12-4 and TRBJ2-1, with 9 bases that match TRBD2. The CDR3 has 15 amino acids. With 5 bases clipped from V and 5 bases from J, the junction kept 7 bases outside the gene matches. The chain's CDR3 is CASSRLGLANNEQFF. CDR3 nucleotides: TGTGCCAGCAGTCGCCTAGGACTAGCGAACAATGAGCAGTTCTTC.

The chain is built from TRBV28 and TRBJ1-4; 10 nucleotides match TRBD1. Germline-derived CDR1 and CDR2 are MDHEN and SYDVKM. J lost 7 bases, V lost 6 bases, and 5 bases had no gene match. The CDR3 loop spans 14 amino acids. The CDR3 loop reads CASRRTGGSEKLFF. CDR3 bases: TGTGCCAGCAGACGGACAGGGGGGAGTGAAAAACTGTTTTTT.

This clonotype has a handful of counts. The CDR3 DNA reads TGCAGTGCCGGCGGGGGGGCCGGAGAGACCCAGTACTTC. This encodes CSAGGGAGETQYF. This chain joins TRBV20-1 and TRBJ2-5; TRBD2 matches 9 bases. CDR1 is DFQATT and CDR2 is SNEGSKA in the germline V gene (reference sequence). The V segment lost 6 bases and the J segment 4 bases; nucleotides outside the gene matches: 6. The length of the CDR3 is 13 residues.

Ten or more counts support this clonotype. The chain is built from TRBV20-1 and TRBJ2-1; 9 bases are shared with TRBD2. The J segment lost 2 bases and the V segment lost 6 bases, leaving 8 bases of the junction unmatched. Germline CDR1 DFQATT, CDR2 SNEGSKA (reference sequence). This CDR3 region has 15 residues. As DNA, the CDR3 is TGCAGTGCCCCCGGGACTAGCAGAACCTACAATGAGCAGTTCTTC. It encodes CSAPGTSRTYNEQFF.

This clonotype came up many times. V gene TRBV5-1 combines with J gene TRBJ2-1, with 7 bases aligning to TRBD1. J lost 2 bases, V lost 6 bases, and 5 bases had no gene match. Germline-derived CDR1 and CDR2 are SGHRS and YFSETQ. The CDR3 is made up of 14 amino acids. This chain's CDR3 is CASTPTGTYNEQFF. In DNA, the CDR3 is TGCGCCAGCACCCCGACAGGGACCTACAATGAGCAGTTCTTC.

This clonotype has more than one count but fewer than ten. The chain recombines TRBV4-2 with TRBJ1-5, with 7 bases lining up with TRBD1. The CDR3 covers 16 residues. Germline-derived CDR1 and CDR2 are LGHNA and YNFKEQ. The V and J ends lost 0 bases and 4 bases, in that order; junction bases with no gene match: 6. In nucleotides, the CDR3 is TGTGCCAGCAGCCAAGAGACAGGGAACGTAAATCAGCCCCAGCATTTT. As protein: CASSQETGNVNQPQHF.

The chain uses TRBV7-3 and TRBJ1-1; no reliable D call. V lost 5 bases, J lost 3 bases, and 10 bases lay in between. CDR3 length: 13 residues. Germline V gives CDR1 SGHTA, CDR2 FQGTGA. Here the CDR3 DNA reads TGTGCCAGCAGCGCCCGGAGGGACACTGAAGCTTTCTTT. Translation: CASSARRDTEAFF. Complete variable domain (other parts from reference TRBV7-3 and TRBJ1-1): GAGVSQTPSNKVTEKGKYVELRCDPISGHTALYWYRQSLGQGPEFLIYFQGTGAADDSGLPNDRFFAVRPEGSVSTLKIQRTERGDSAVYLCASSARRDTEAFFGQGTRLTVV.

Concerning this clonotype itself: A read error may account for a junction end that differs from germline. The chain is built from TRBV18 and TRBJ1-5; maybe TRBD1 (5 bases). There are 15 residues in the CDR3. The germline V gene encodes CDR1 KGHSH and CDR2 LQKENI. DNA for the CDR3: TGTGCCAGCTCACCCGGTGGGGCTGGCAATCAGACCCAGCATTTT. Its protein is CASSPGGAGNQTQHF.

This clonotype was seen at least ten times. One junction end does not reproduce the germline sequence, and a read error may be involved. The V and J genes are TRBV5-1 and TRBJ1-1, with D uncertain. The CDR3 consists of 13 residues. Germline CDR1 reads SGHRS; CDR2 reads YFSETQ. CDR3 in amino acids: CASSLGPNTEAFF. DNA of the CDR3: TGTGCCAGCAGTTTAGGTCCCAACACTGAAGCTTTCTTT.

This clonotype was picked up a small number of times. The gene calls are TRBV7-8 and TRBJ2-1, with 8 positions matching TRBD1. With 1 base clipped from V and 6 bases from J, the junction kept 11 bases outside the gene matches. This CDR3 has 17 amino acids. Germline V CDR1 and CDR2: SGHVS, FQNEAQ. The CDR3 reads CASSLDTRDRLVNEQFF. The DNA for the CDR3 is TGTGCCAGCAGCTTAGACACCCGGGACAGGCTTGTCAATGAGCAGTTCTTC.

This clonotype was picked up a small number of times. The gene calls are TRBV4-2 and TRBJ2-3; TRBD2 aligns across 11 bases. V gave up 3 bases and J gave up 2 bases; unmatched junction bases: 4. CDR1 and CDR2 from the germline V gene are LGHNA and YNFKEQ. The CDR3 spans 16 residues. CDR3 DNA: TGTGCCAGCAGCCACGAGACTAGCGGGGACACAGATACGCAGTATTTT. Protein: CASSHETSGDTDTQYF.

This clonotype occurred a few times. The J gene is TRBJ2-1, the V gene TRBV5-1; D uncertain. V was pared by 0 bases and J by 11 bases, with 9 bases between. The CDR3 is made up of 12 amino acids. Germline CDR1 SGHRS, CDR2 YFSETQ. This CDR3 is CASSLGAAQQFF. The CDR3 region has the DNA TGCGCCAGCAGCTTGGGAGCCGCCCAGCAGTTCTTC.

This chain connects TRBV14 to TRBJ2-3, with 12 positions matching TRBD2. The CDR3 spans 15 residues. Germline values: CDR1 SGHDN, CDR2 FVKESK. J lost 4 bases, V lost 8 bases, and 7 bases had no gene match. Here the CDR3 DNA reads TGTGCCAGCTTCCTAGCGGGAGGGCCTTCAGATACGCAGTATTTT. Its translation: CASFLAGGPSDTQYF. The variable domain in full, completed from reference TRBV14 and TRBJ2-3, reads EAGVTQFPSHSVIEKGQTVTLRCDPISGHDNLYWYRRVMGKEIKFLLHFVKESKQDESGMPNNRFLAERTGGTYSTLKVQPAELEDSGVYFCASFLAGGPSDTQYFGPGTRLTVL.

In its sample, this clonotype was seen a few times. This chain joins TRBV27 and TRBJ1-4; the D gene is possibly TRBD1 (5 bases). V was cut by 5 bases and J by 6 bases, with 13 bases left in between. The CDR3 loop spans 14 amino acids. Germline V lookup: CDR1 MNHEY, CDR2 SMNVEV (reference sequence). As DNA, the CDR3 is TGTGCCAGCAGTAAGACGGGACTGCATGAAAAACTGTTTTTT. Residues: CASSKTGLHEKLFF.

This clonotype was found a few times. The chain employs TRBV12-3 or TRBV12-4 and TRBJ2-3; D remains unclear. The CDR3 has 12 residues. V was cut by 3 bases and J by 6 bases, with 7 bases left in between. The CDR3 here is CASSFPTDTQYF. The CDR3 coding sequence is TGTGCCAGCAGTTTTCCGACGGATACGCAGTATTTT.

This clonotype was seen ten or more times. This sequence joins TRBV7-2 and TRBJ2-1; 11 bases match TRBD2. The CDR3 sequence is 15 residues long. V dropped 4 bases and J dropped 6; count of bases not matched to a gene: 5. The germline gives CDR1 SGHTA, CDR2 FQGNSA. The CDR3 loop is CASSSTGTSGNEQFF. In nucleotides, the CDR3 is TGTGCCAGCAGCTCCACAGGGACTAGCGGCAATGAGCAGTTCTTC. Based on the CDR3 plus reference TRBV7-2 and TRBJ2-1, the full variable domain is GAGVSQSPSNKVTEKGKDVELRCDPISGHTALYWYRQSLGQGLEFLIYFQGNSAPDKSGLPSDRFSAERTGGSVSTLTIQRTQQEDSAVYLCASSSTGTSGNEQFFGPGTRLTVL.

V gene TRBV28 combines with J gene TRBJ1-2, with 9 bases lining up with TRBD1. The CDR3 runs 16 residues. V lost 5 bases and J lost 0; bases outside the gene matches: 7. Per the germline V gene, CDR1 is MDHEN and CDR2 is SYDVKM. Here the CDR3 DNA reads TGTGCCAGCAGTCCAGGACAGGGGACGACTAACTATGGCTACACCTTC. Protein: CASSPGQGTTNYGYTF.

The table lists this clonotype with a few counts. The genes are TRBV12-3 or TRBV12-4 and TRBJ2-3; 7 bases are shared with TRBD1. The V segment lost 6 bases and the J segment 0 bases; nucleotides outside the gene matches: 3. CDR3 length equals 14 residues. CDR3: CASRPRGSTDTQYF. In nucleotides, the CDR3 is TGTGCCAGCAGACCCAGGGGGAGCACAGATACGCAGTATTTT.

The rearrangement uses TRBV11-2 and TRBJ2-1; D assignment may be TRBD1 or TRBD2 (6 bases each). Germline V gene sequence: CDR1 SGHAT, CDR2 FQNNGV. The length of the CDR3 is 15 residues. V shed 2 bases and J shed 2 bases, with 10 bases lying between them. The CDR3 DNA reads as TGTGCCAGCAGCTTATACAGGGAGGCCTACAATGAGCAGTTCTTC. Translated, it gives CASSLYREAYNEQFF.

V gene TRBV27 combines with J gene TRBJ2-1, with D possibly TRBD2 on 5 matching bases. The germline V gene encodes CDR1 MNHEY and CDR2 SMNVEV (reference sequence). Trimming stripped 2 bases from V and 6 bases from J, with 11 bases between. The CDR3 is 14 residues long. In nucleotides, the CDR3 is TGTGCCAGCAGTTTAAGAGGGCAGAGCAATGAGCAGTTCTTC. Its translation is CASSLRGQSNEQFF.